This T cell receptor (beta chain) is from a study of cytomegalovirus exposure and HLA in healthy donors. Study-wide results and limits: The study assumed roughly uniform donor sequencing depth for presence/absence analyses.

Primers included in the PCR were 60 Vbeta and 13 Jbeta primers. Data came from immunoSEQ multiplex PCR; TCRdb stores just in-frame clones and leaves some out. The table shows about 89,000 clones, with around four fifths occurring only once. About this clone itself: Antigen unknown.

The sequence was collected from a young man in good health and CMV-seropositive. Sequences were obtained from PBMCs.

The CDR3 here is CASSPSEGGRGTGELFF. CDR3 bases: TGTGCCAGCAGCCCCTCTGAAGGGGGCAGGGGGACCGGGGAGCTGTTTTTT. The chain joins TRBV7-3 to TRBJ2-2; 7 bases line up with TRBD1. Looked up from germline, CDR1 is SGHTA and CDR2 is FQGTGA. J gave up 5 bases and V 5 bases, and 14 bases lay outside the gene matches. The CDR3 extends over 17 amino acids.